The 29 T cell receptor beta chains below all came from one sample that was sequenced in a study of blood T cell repertoires in COVID-19. Clones were sequenced by immunoSEQ multiplex PCR, and TCRdb holds only the in-frame ones, with some missing. Among fewer than 400,000 clones listed, around nine tenths were seen once. Sequenced material: PBMCs or T cells enriched from blood (not recorded which). Source of these receptors: a woman in her fifties or sixties who had recovered from COVID-19.

The count of this clone is one. V and J are TRBV18 and TRBJ2-7; no clear D. Germline-derived CDR1 and CDR2 are KGHSH and LQKENI. This CDR3 is built from 15 residues. Trimming removed 1 base from V and 4 bases from J, with 14 bases in between. The chain's CDR3 is CASSPLTTTSYEQYF. DNA for the CDR3: TGTGCCAGCTCACCACTTACGACAACTTCTTACGAGCAGTACTTC.

The chain uses TRBV6-6 and TRBJ1-1; 9 bases match TRBD1. The CDR3 is made up of 16 amino acids. Trimming removed 6 bases from V and 10 bases from J; junction bases left unmatched: 18. Germline V lookup: CDR1 MNHNY, CDR2 SVGAGI (reference sequence). The DNA for the CDR3 is TGTGCCAGCAGCGATTCCTCCGGACAGGGGACCCCCAGAGCTTTCTTT. Translating gives CASSDSSGQGTPRAFF.

The chain carries TRBV6-1 and TRBJ1-5; D uncertain. The CDR3 contains 16 residues. From germline, CDR1 is MNHNS and CDR2 SASEGT. Trimming shortened V by 0 bases and J by 0 bases, and 9 bases separated the two germline ends. CDR3 protein: CASSEAGGFSNQPQHF. For the CDR3, the DNA is TGTGCCAGCAGTGAAGCGGGAGGGTTTAGCAATCAGCCCCAGCATTTT.

This chain uses TRBV2 with TRBJ2-3, with D possibly matching TRBD1 (5 bases). The CDR3 covers 13 residues. V lost 0 bases and J 5 bases, leaving 6 bases between the germline ends. Germline CDR1 and CDR2: SNHLY and FYNNEI. DNA of the CDR3: TGTGCCAGCAGTGAAGCGGGGCTAGATACGCAGTATTTT. Encoded protein: CASSEAGLDTQYF.

This clone came up a few times. The chain recombines TRBV7-3 with TRBJ1-2, with 11 bases fitting TRBD1. After removal of 5 bases from V and 6 bases from J, the junction contained 2 bases not matched to a gene. The germline gives CDR1 SGHTA, CDR2 FQGTGA. The CDR3 totals 13 residues. The CDR3: CASSPGQGDGYTF. In DNA, the CDR3 is TGTGCCAGCAGCCCGGGACAGGGGGATGGCTACACCTTC.

Note on this clone: Other nucleotide sequences in the sample specify the same CDR3. The CDR3 reads CASSLGGGTEAFF. DNA for the CDR3: TGTGCCAGCAGTTTGGGGGGTGGCACTGAAGCTTTCTTT. The chain recombines TRBV7-9 with TRBJ1-1, with D possibly matching TRBD1 (5 bases). V lost 6 bases, J lost 4 bases, and 12 bases lay in between. In germline, CDR1 is SEHNR, CDR2 FQNEAQ (reference sequence). CDR3 length: 13 residues.

The chain links TRBV9 to TRBJ2-3; 8 nucleotides align to TRBD2. This CDR3 is 17 amino acids long. Germline trimming cut 3 bases from V and 3 bases from J; bases unmatched to any gene: 12. CDR1 is SGDLS and CDR2 is YYNGEE in the germline V gene. CDR3 amino acids: CASSAHIAGGWTDTQYF. The DNA for the CDR3 is TGTGCCAGCAGCGCCCACATCGCGGGGGGATGGACAGATACGCAGTATTTT.

This clone was observed once. V is TRBV11-2 and J is TRBJ1-1; 8 bases fit TRBD1. This CDR3 spans 15 amino acids. CDR1 is SGHAT and CDR2 is FQNNGV in the germline V gene. The V and J ends lost 5 bases and 4 bases, in that order; junction bases with no gene match: 9. DNA of the CDR3: TGTGCCAGCAGCGCGAAAGGACAGGGTGGCACTGAAGCTTTCTTT. It is translated as CASSAKGQGGTEAFF. Full variable domain (rest looked up from reference TRBV11-2 and TRBJ1-1): EAGVAQSPRYKIIEKRQSVAFWCNPISGHATLYWYQQILGQGPKLLIQFQNNGVVDDSQLPKDRFSAERLKGVDSTLKIQPAKLEDSAVYLCASSAKGQGGTEAFFGQGTRLTVV.

The V call is TRBV11-2, the J call TRBJ1-6; D not resolved. Per the germline V gene, CDR1 is SGHAT and CDR2 is FQNNGV. V dropped 1 base and J dropped 4 bases, with 8 bases sitting between them. This CDR3 comprises 15 residues. The CDR3: CASSLVGGYNSPLHF. The CDR3 nucleotides read TGTGCCAGCAGCTTAGTTGGAGGGTATAATTCACCCCTCCACTTT.

The chain couples TRBV7-9 to TRBJ1-3, with 10 positions matching TRBD1. J was trimmed by 4 bases and V by 2 bases; bases with no gene match: 14. The CDR3 loop spans 19 amino acids. Per germline, CDR1 SEHNR and CDR2 FQNEAQ (reference sequence). CDR3 DNA: TGTGCCAGCAGCTTACTCACCGGGACAGGGGCCCCCCGGGGAAACACCATATATTTT. This encodes CASSLLTGTGAPRGNTIYF.

This clone has only a few counts. The V gene is TRBV28, the J gene TRBJ2-1; 8 bases match TRBD2. The CDR3 spans 16 residues. Unmatched junction bases numbered 11, after V lost 5 bases and J lost 5 bases. The germline V gene encodes CDR1 MDHEN and CDR2 SYDVKM. The CDR3: CASSPPVRGGDNEQFF. The CDR3 nucleotides read TGTGCCAGCAGTCCCCCAGTCCGGGGGGGGGACAATGAGCAGTTCTTC.

The chain is built from TRBV5-1 and TRBJ1-2; D is unresolved. Germline V gives CDR1 SGHRS, CDR2 YFSETQ. Trimming cost V 4 bases and J 1 base, with 11 bases left between them. The CDR3 sequence is 14 residues long. The CDR3 nucleotides are TGCGCCAGCAGCAGGGAGCCCGGTAACTATGGCTACACCTTC. This encodes CASSREPGNYGYTF. The whole variable domain, remainder taken from reference TRBV5-1 and TRBJ1-2, is KAGVTQTPRYLIKTRGQQVTLSCSPISGHRSVSWYQQTPGQGLQFLFEYFSETQRNKGNFPGRFSGRQFSNSRSEMNVSTLELGDSALYLCASSREPGNYGYTFGSGTRLTVV.

This chain connects TRBV7-2 to TRBJ2-7, with a possible D match to TRBD2 (6 bases). In germline, CDR1 is SGHTA, CDR2 FQGNSA. V was pared by 6 bases and J by 12 bases, with 21 bases between. This CDR3 has 13 amino acids. CDR3 sequence: CASRPGGSGDAYF. CDR3 in DNA: TGTGCCAGCAGGCCGGGCGGTTCGGGGGACGCGTACTTC.

This clone has just one count. The chain recombines TRBV19 with TRBJ1-2, with TRBD1 as a possible D gene (5 bases). CDR1 and CDR2 (germline): LNHDA, SQIVND (reference sequence). The CDR3 spans 13 residues. V was shortened by 3 bases and J by 4 bases, with 9 bases between the two germline ends. The CDR3 loop reads CASSIPGLYGYTF. CDR3 nucleotide sequence: TGTGCCAGTAGTATCCCAGGGCTCTATGGCTACACCTTC. Full variable domain (remainder filled in from reference TRBV19 and TRBJ1-2): DGGITQSPKYLFRKEGQNVTLSCEQNLNHDAMYWYRQDPGQGLRLIYYSQIVNDFQKGDIAEGYSVSREKKESFPLTVTSAQKNPTAFYLCASSIPGLYGYTFGSGTRLTVV.

This chain links TRBV13 with TRBJ1-6, with 10 nucleotides matching TRBD1. This CDR3 comprises 16 residues. The germline gives CDR1 PRHDT, CDR2 FYEKMQ (reference sequence). V was clipped by 5 bases and J by 9 bases; unmatched bases: 10. CDR3 sequence reads: CASSQMTGGKASPLHF. CDR3 DNA sequence: TGTGCCAGCAGCCAAATGACAGGGGGCAAAGCTTCACCCCTCCACTTT.

The chain has TRBV19 and TRBJ1-2; D unresolved. Germline V CDR1 and CDR2: LNHDA, SQIVND (reference sequence). Trimming took 5 bases from V and 4 from J, leaving 5 bases between them. This CDR3 is built from 11 residues. Written as DNA, the CDR3 is TGTGCCAGTAGTGTCAGCTATGGCTACACCTTC. Translated: CASSVSYGYTF.

The genes are TRBV15 and TRBJ2-7; TRBD2 matches 16 bases. V lost 6 bases to trimming and J lost 5 bases; unmatched junction nucleotides: 4. The germline gives CDR1 LNHNV, CDR2 YYDKDF (reference sequence). The CDR3 spans 15 residues. The CDR3 region is CATSGTSGGAHEQYF. CDR3 nucleotides: TGTGCCACCAGTGGGACTAGCGGGGGGGCGCACGAGCAGTACTTC. Together with reference TRBV15 and TRBJ2-7, the CDR3 gives the full variable domain: DAMVIQNPRYQVTQFGKPVTLSCSQTLNHNVMYWYQQKSSQAPKLLFHYYDKDFNNEADTPDNFQSRRPNTSFCFLDIRSPGLGDTAMYLCATSGTSGGAHEQYFGPGTRLTVT.

The chain carries TRBV3-1 (or the pseudogene TRBV3-2) and TRBJ1-5, with D tentatively TRBD1 (5 bases). The CDR3 has 15 amino acids. Trimming removed 1 base from V and 7 bases from J, with 14 bases in between. Germline V gives CDR1 LGHDT, CDR2 YNNKEL (reference sequence). CDR3 sequence: CASSQGAGFRQPQHF. CDR3 sequence (DNA): TGTGCCAGCAGCCAAGGGGCAGGGTTTAGGCAGCCCCAGCATTTT.

This clone has a single count. Other nucleotide sequences in the sample specify the same CDR3. In nucleotides, the CDR3 is TGTGCCAGCAATCGGCAGGGGCCGAACACTGAAGCTTTCTTT. This translates into CASNRQGPNTEAFF. This chain connects TRBV27 to TRBJ1-1, with a possible D match to TRBD1 (6 bases). Trimming left V 7 bases short and J 1 base short, with 13 bases between. CDR1 is MNHEY, CDR2 SMNVEV, per germline (reference sequence). This CDR3 spans 14 amino acids.

The chain recombines TRBV4-1 with TRBJ1-4; D unclear. The V end was cut by 0 bases, the J end by 6 bases, with 11 bases between. Germline loops: CDR1 MGHRA, CDR2 YSYEKL. The CDR3 loop spans 15 amino acids. The CDR3 loop is CASSQEWPDDEKLFF. As DNA, the CDR3 is TGCGCCAGCAGCCAAGAATGGCCTGATGATGAAAAACTGTTTTTT.

The table lists this clone with a few counts. The chain links TRBV4-1 to TRBJ1-6, with 7 bases that match TRBD1. CDR1 and CDR2 (germline): MGHRA, YSYEKL. The CDR3 contains 17 residues. The junction had 15 bases not matched to a gene; V was cut back by 4 bases and J by 9 bases. Here the CDR3 reads CASSPRERQGKGSPLHF. The CDR3 DNA reads TGCGCCAGCAGCCCGAGGGAAAGACAGGGCAAAGGTTCACCCCTCCACTTT.

The V gene is TRBV28, the J gene TRBJ1-2; D is possibly TRBD1 (6 bases). V gave up 7 bases and J gave up 1 base, with 19 bases separating them. The germline V gene encodes CDR1 MDHEN and CDR2 SYDVKM. CDR3 length: 16 amino acids. Here the CDR3 reads CASNHLTGKLNYGYTF. In DNA, the CDR3 is TGTGCCAGCAACCATCTAACAGGGAAACTTAACTATGGCTACACCTTC.

V gene TRBV7-9 combines with J gene TRBJ2-3; D may be TRBD1 (5 bases). Germline loops: CDR1 SEHNR, CDR2 FQNEAQ (reference sequence). The CDR3 loop spans 17 amino acids. The ends were cut back, 3 bases at V and 0 bases at J, with 16 bases in the middle. The CDR3 spells CASSFVADITSTDTQYF. The CDR3 DNA follows: TGTGCCAGCAGCTTCGTTGCGGACATAACTAGCACAGATACGCAGTATTTT.

The gene calls are TRBV4-2 and TRBJ2-1, with a tentative D call TRBD1 (6 bases). There are 14 residues in the CDR3. Germline V gene sequence: CDR1 LGHNA, CDR2 YNFKEQ. Trimming removed 3 bases from V and 7 bases from J, with 13 bases in between. Here the CDR3 reads CASSQGALRNEQFF. The CDR3 DNA reads TGTGCCAGCAGCCAGGGGGCCCTTAGGAATGAGCAGTTCTTC.

This chain uses TRBV5-8 with TRBJ1-1, with TRBD1 identical over 7 bases. V dropped 3 bases and J dropped 10; count of bases not matched to a gene: 18. Germline assignment: CDR1 SGHTS and CDR2 YDEGEE. The CDR3 loop spans 16 amino acids. CDR3 loop: CASSYGQAFRKEAAFF. CDR3 sequence (DNA): TGTGCCAGCAGCTACGGACAGGCCTTTCGGAAAGAGGCAGCTTTCTTT.

Here the CDR3 DNA reads TGTGCCAGCAGCTCAGGGGATTCACCCCTCCACTTT. Translation gives CASSSGDSPLHF. J is TRBJ1-6 and V is TRBV7-9, with a possible D match to TRBD1 (6 bases). The germline V and J ends were trimmed by 4 bases and 8 bases, with 6 bases remaining between them. The germline V gene has CDR1 SEHNR and CDR2 FQNEAQ (reference sequence). The CDR3 contains 12 residues.

The V and J genes are TRBV18 and TRBJ1-4, with D unclear. CDR1 and CDR2 (germline): KGHSH, LQKENI. The V end was cut by 3 bases, the J end by 0 bases, with 5 bases between. This CDR3 is 14 amino acids long. CDR3 nucleotides: TGTGCCAGCTCACCCTCTGCAACTAATGAAAAACTGTTTTTT. It yields the protein CASSPSATNEKLFF.

The table lists this clone with a count of one. V usage is TRBV28 and J usage is TRBJ1-5; D is possibly TRBD1 (5 bases). Trimming cost V 6 bases and J 0 bases, with 15 bases left between them. Germline V CDR1 and CDR2: MDHEN, SYDVKM. The CDR3 totals 16 residues. The CDR3 sequence is CASSPGGRDSNQPQHF. The CDR3 nucleotides read TGTGCCAGCAGCCCTGGGGGGAGAGATAGCAATCAGCCCCAGCATTTT.

This clone was seen only once. V usage is TRBV4-1 and J usage is TRBJ1-6, with 7 bases aligning to TRBD1. Trimming at V came to 3 bases and at J to 7 bases, leaving 12 bases not matched to a gene. The CDR3 contains 17 residues. Per the germline V gene, CDR1 is MGHRA and CDR2 is YSYEKL. CDR3 in amino acids: CASSQPSRGLRNSPLHF. The CDR3 nucleotides are TGCGCCAGCAGCCAGCCATCTAGGGGGCTGAGGAATTCACCCCTCCACTTT.